This T cell receptor (beta chain) was observed in a study of T cells in tuberculosis. This table comes from immunoSEQ multiplex PCR, and its TCRdb copy is limited to in-frame clones, with some not included. The sample records about 35,000 clones, about 93% being singletons. The CDR3 is made up of 11 amino acids. CDR1 is GTSNPN, CDR2 SVGIG, per germline (reference sequence). The specimen was PBMCs. J is TRBJ2-3 and V is TRBV30; the D gene is possibly TRBD2 (6 bases). The TCR originated in a donor between 10 and 35 years old with latent tuberculosis or without tuberculosis infection. CDR3 in DNA: TGTGTGGGGGGTCGTGCCTATACGCAGTATTTT. This translates into CVGGRAYTQYF.